A selection of T cell receptor beta chains follows, all from one sample in a study of T cell responses to AZD1222 COVID-19 vaccine. Libraries were prepared by immunoSEQ multiplex PCR; TCRdb keeps only in-frame clonotypes and omits some of them. The repertoire holds over 150,000 clones, with around 88% as singletons. Sequenced material: peripheral blood, taken 28 days after the second AZD1222 dose. These receptors came from an adult who received the AZD1222 COVID-19 vaccine. CDR3s include the opening cysteine and the closing phenylalanine or tryptophan. Fields, in order: V gene, J gene, D gene, CDR3 length, clone size, CDR3 protein, CDR3 DNA. A D gene is named only where the DNA matches it firmly. The size field is filled for only some rows; it gives once, few, many or a size class.

v_gene: TRBV7-9; j_gene: TRBJ2-1; d_gene: TRBD2; len: 13; abundance: -; CDR3aa: CASSLVGGDEQFF; CDR3nt: TGTGCCAGCAGCTTAGTGGGGGGGGATGAGCAGTTCTTC
v_gene: TRBV11-3; j_gene: TRBJ2-5; d_gene: -; len: 14; abundance: -; CDR3aa: CASSHDRYQETQYF; CDR3nt: TGTGCCAGCAGCCATGACAGATACCAAGAGACCCAGTACTTC
v_gene: TRBV19; j_gene: TRBJ1-2; d_gene: -; len: 14; abundance: -; CDR3aa: CASTPGSYIYGYTF; CDR3nt: TGTGCCAGTACCCCAGGCAGCTATATCTATGGCTACACCTTC
v_gene: TRBV11-2; j_gene: TRBJ2-7; d_gene: TRBD1; len: 13; abundance: -; CDR3aa: CASSPGQSYEQYF; CDR3nt: TGTGCCAGCAGTCCGGGACAGAGCTACGAGCAGTACTTC
v_gene: TRBV19; j_gene: TRBJ1-3; d_gene: -; len: 17; abundance: -; CDR3aa: CASSMTDTSLSGNTIYF; CDR3nt: TGTGCCAGTAGTATGACAGATACTAGTCTCTCTGGAAACACCATATATTTT
v_gene: TRBV10-2; j_gene: TRBJ1-2; d_gene: -; len: 14; abundance: -; CDR3aa: CASSESSRSYGYTF; CDR3nt: TGCGCCAGCAGTGAGTCTTCCAGGTCCTATGGCTACACCTTC
v_gene: TRBV5-4; j_gene: TRBJ1-1; d_gene: -; len: 13; abundance: -; CDR3aa: CASSLGLNTEAFF; CDR3nt: TGTGCCAGCAGCTTGGGTCTGAACACTGAAGCTTTCTTT
v_gene: TRBV5-1; j_gene: TRBJ2-5; d_gene: -; len: 16; abundance: few; CDR3aa: CASSASRTDLQETQYF; CDR3nt: TGCGCCAGCAGCGCTTCTCGGACGGACCTCCAAGAGACCCAGTACTTC
v_gene: TRBV5-1; j_gene: TRBJ2-7; d_gene: -; len: 14; abundance: -; CDR3aa: CASSLAPGSYEQYF; CDR3nt: TGCGCCAGCAGCTTGGCCCCGGGGTCCTACGAGCAGTACTTC
v_gene: TRBV7-9; j_gene: TRBJ2-1; d_gene: -; len: 14; abundance: -; CDR3aa: CASSSDSSYNEQFF; CDR3nt: TGTGCCAGCAGCTCGGACAGCTCCTACAATGAGCAGTTCTTC
v_gene: TRBV7-9; j_gene: TRBJ1-1; d_gene: -; len: 15; abundance: -; CDR3aa: CASSRDMMVNTEAFF; CDR3nt: TGTGCCAGCAGCCGGGATATGATGGTGAACACTGAAGCTTTCTTT
v_gene: TRBV5-1; j_gene: TRBJ1-1; d_gene: -; len: 14; abundance: -; CDR3aa: CASSQEVVSTEAFF; CDR3nt: TGCGCCAGCAGCCAGGAGGTTGTGAGCACTGAAGCTTTCTTT
v_gene: TRBV6-5; j_gene: TRBJ1-5; d_gene: -; len: 14; abundance: -; CDR3aa: CASSSTGTHQPQHF; CDR3nt: TGTGCCAGCAGTTCTACAGGGACGCATCAGCCCCAGCATTTT
v_gene: TRBV5-6; j_gene: TRBJ1-1; d_gene: -; len: 15; abundance: -; CDR3aa: CASSLGDNMNTEAFF; CDR3nt: TGTGCCAGCAGCTTGGGAGATAATATGAACACTGAAGCTTTCTTT
v_gene: TRBV18; j_gene: TRBJ2-7; d_gene: -; len: 14; abundance: -; CDR3aa: CASSPGLSNYEQYF; CDR3nt: TGTGCCAGCTCACCCGGACTGTCTAACTACGAGCAGTACTTC
v_gene: TRBV2; j_gene: TRBJ2-5; d_gene: -; len: 17; abundance: -; CDR3aa: CASSESRARVRWKTQYF; CDR3nt: TGTGCCAGCAGTGAAAGTCGGGCCAGGGTGAGGTGGAAGACCCAGTACTTC
v_gene: TRBV5-1; j_gene: TRBJ1-1; d_gene: TRBD1; len: 12; abundance: -; CDR3aa: CASSLSGQPAFF; CDR3nt: TGCGCCAGCAGTTTATCGGGACAGCCTGCTTTCTTT
v_gene: TRBV23-1; j_gene: TRBJ2-7; d_gene: TRBD1; len: 11; abundance: few; CDR3aa: CASSHPGGAYF; CDR3nt: TGCGCCAGCAGTCACCCAGGGGGCGCGTACTTC
v_gene: TRBV7-9; j_gene: TRBJ2-3; d_gene: -; len: 14; abundance: -; CDR3aa: CASSLGRSTDTQYF; CDR3nt: TGTGCCAGCAGCTTGGGACGAAGCACAGATACGCAGTATTTT
v_gene: TRBV10-2; j_gene: TRBJ1-2; d_gene: -; len: 14; abundance: -; CDR3aa: CASSEWKQNYGYTF; CDR3nt: TGCGCCAGCAGTGAGTGGAAACAGAACTATGGCTACACCTTC
v_gene: TRBV7-2; j_gene: TRBJ1-1; d_gene: -; len: 13; abundance: -; CDR3aa: CASSGGMNTEAFF; CDR3nt: TGTGCCAGCAGCGGGGGGATGAACACTGAAGCTTTCTTT
v_gene: TRBV4-2; j_gene: TRBJ1-2; d_gene: -; len: 15; abundance: -; CDR3aa: CASSQDLQALYGYTF; CDR3nt: TGTGCCAGCAGCCAAGATCTACAGGCCCTATATGGCTACACCTTC
v_gene: TRBV14; j_gene: TRBJ1-2; d_gene: -; len: 12; abundance: -; CDR3aa: CASSAGWNGYTF; CDR3nt: TGTGCCAGCAGCGCAGGGTGGAATGGCTACACCTTC
v_gene: TRBV3-1/TRBV3-2; j_gene: TRBJ1-6; d_gene: -; len: 17; abundance: -; CDR3aa: CASSRRAGSSYNSPLHF; CDR3nt: TGTGCCAGCAGCCGTCGAGCAGGGAGCTCCTATAATTCACCCCTCCACTTT
v_gene: TRBV7-9; j_gene: TRBJ1-6; d_gene: -; len: 15; abundance: -; CDR3aa: CASSLVVDYNSPLHF; CDR3nt: TGTGCCAGCAGCTTAGTCGTGGATTATAATTCACCCCTCCACTTT
v_gene: TRBV3-1/TRBV3-2; j_gene: TRBJ2-5; d_gene: -; len: 12; abundance: -; CDR3aa: CASSQYGETQYF; CDR3nt: TGTGCCAGCAGCCAATACGGAGAGACCCAGTACTTC
v_gene: TRBV25-1; j_gene: TRBJ1-1; d_gene: TRBD1; len: 17; abundance: -; CDR3aa: CASSEYGRGSFGTEAFF; CDR3nt: TGTGCCAGCAGTGAATACGGCAGGGGGTCGTTTGGCACTGAAGCTTTCTTT